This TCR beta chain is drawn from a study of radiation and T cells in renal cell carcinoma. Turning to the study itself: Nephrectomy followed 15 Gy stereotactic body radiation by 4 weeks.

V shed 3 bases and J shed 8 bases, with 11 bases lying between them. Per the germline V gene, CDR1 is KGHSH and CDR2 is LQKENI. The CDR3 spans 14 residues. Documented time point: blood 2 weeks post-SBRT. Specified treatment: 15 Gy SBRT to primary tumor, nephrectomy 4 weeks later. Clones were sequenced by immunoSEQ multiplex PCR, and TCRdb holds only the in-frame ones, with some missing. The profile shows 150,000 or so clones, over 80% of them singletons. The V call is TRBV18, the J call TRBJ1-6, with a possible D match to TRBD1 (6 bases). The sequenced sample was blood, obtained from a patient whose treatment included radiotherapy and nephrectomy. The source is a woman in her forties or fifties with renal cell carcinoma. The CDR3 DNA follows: TGTGCCAGCTCACCGAGGGACAAGGATTCACCCCTCCACTTT. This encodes CASSPRDKDSPLHF.